One and the same sample provided the 27 T cell receptor beta chains below, sequenced in a study of blood T cell repertoires in COVID-19. TCRdb keeps only in-frame clones here, not all; method: immunoSEQ multiplex PCR. The sample carries around 400,000 clones, about 90% recorded once. The material sequenced was peripheral blood. These receptors were obtained from a woman aged 55 to 70 with COVID-19, enrolled during active disease.

This clone was counted ten times or more. V gene TRBV6-2 or TRBV6-3 combines with J gene TRBJ1-1, with D hard to call. The germline V gene has CDR1 MNHEY and CDR2 SVGEGT. V lost 6 bases to trimming and J lost 1 base, with 12 bases between them. This CDR3 comprises 14 residues. The CDR3 sequence: CASSPSGRNTEAFF. The CDR3 DNA follows: TGTGCCAGCAGCCCAAGCGGCCGGAACACTGAAGCTTTCTTT.

This clone was seen only once. The V and J genes are TRBV4-1 and TRBJ1-1, with 7 bases that match TRBD1. Germline CDR1 MGHRA, CDR2 YSYEKL. CDR3 length: 16 residues. The V gene end was trimmed by 1 base and the J gene end by 0 bases; junction bases not matched to a gene: 5. The CDR3 DNA sequence: TGCGCCAGCAGCCAAGGGACAGGAGACATGAACACTGAAGCTTTCTTT. Its translation is CASSQGTGDMNTEAFF.

This sequence joins TRBV19 and TRBJ2-1; 8 nucleotides agree with TRBD2. This CDR3 region has 19 residues. Trimming removed 2 bases from V and 8 bases from J; junction bases left unmatched: 20. Germline-derived CDR1 and CDR2 are LNHDA and SQIVND (reference sequence). The CDR3 DNA reads TGTGCCAGTAGTATACCCCTCCCCCGGATCCGGGGGGGCCGCCATGAGCAGTTCTTC. As protein: CASSIPLPRIRGGRHEQFF.

In the case of this clone: At one of its ends the junction is not consistent with the germline gene, which may arise from a read error. CDR3 sequence (DNA): TGTGCCAGCAGCGAAGAAAACAACTATAATTCACCCCTCCACTTT. Translated, it gives CASSEENNYNSPLHF. J is TRBJ1-6 and V is TRBV3-1 (or the pseudogene TRBV3-2); D is unresolved. The CDR3 has 15 residues. Germline loops: CDR1 LGHDT, CDR2 YNNKEL (reference sequence).

As concerns this clone: An end of the junction does not agree with germline; a read error may underlie this. This sequence joins TRBV3-1 (or the pseudogene TRBV3-2) and TRBJ1-1; D perhaps matches TRBD1 (6 bases). The V gene's germline CDR1 is LGHDT and CDR2 YNNKEL (reference sequence). The CDR3 runs to 14 residues. CDR3 sequence (DNA): TGTGCCAGCACCCAAAGGGGGTACGGCACTGAAGCTTTCTTT. Residues: CASTQRGYGTEAFF.

The J gene is TRBJ1-1, the V gene TRBV11-2, with no clear D. V was pared by 5 bases and J by 2 bases, with 9 bases between. Germline loops: CDR1 SGHAT, CDR2 FQNNGV. This CDR3 contains 13 residues. CDR3 protein: CASSPTRNTEAFF. The CDR3 DNA reads TGTGCCAGCAGCCCCACAAGAAACACTGAAGCTTTCTTT.

This chain links TRBV3-1 (or the pseudogene TRBV3-2) with TRBJ2-7; no definite D call. Per the germline V gene, CDR1 is LGHDT and CDR2 is YNNKEL (reference sequence). V dropped 4 bases and J dropped 1 base, with 8 bases sitting between them. CDR3 length: 13 amino acids. Here the CDR3 reads CASSPQKSYEQYF. In nucleotides, the CDR3 is TGTGCCAGCAGCCCCCAAAAATCCTACGAGCAGTACTTC.

This clone has only one observation. The chain couples TRBV4-1 to TRBJ2-1, with 8 bases fitting TRBD2. The junction had 3 bases not matched to a gene; V was cut back by 6 bases and J by 5 bases. Germline V lookup: CDR1 MGHRA, CDR2 YSYEKL. The CDR3 extends over 13 amino acids. As DNA, the CDR3 is TGCGCCAGCAGGGGACTAGGGGACAATGAGCAGTTCTTC. Translation: CASRGLGDNEQFF.

V usage is TRBV24-1 and J usage is TRBJ2-1; perhaps TRBD1 as D (6 bases). V was trimmed by 2 bases and J by 4 bases, leaving 11 bases between them. Germline assignment: CDR1 KGHDR and CDR2 SFDVKD. There are 15 residues in the CDR3. The CDR3 spells CATSDSRGSYNEQFF. CDR3 coding DNA: TGTGCCACCAGTGATTCCAGGGGAAGTTACAATGAGCAGTTCTTC.

The V call is TRBV19, the J call TRBJ1-6; no reliable D call. CDR1 LNHDA and CDR2 SQIVND come from the germline V gene (reference sequence). Trimming left V 3 bases short and J 10 bases short, with 13 bases between. CDR3 length equals 14 residues. This CDR3 is CASSIGDLWSPLHF. The CDR3 region has the DNA TGTGCCAGTAGTATTGGCGACTTATGGTCACCCCTCCACTTT.

The chain uses TRBV7-2 and TRBJ1-6, with 8 bases fitting TRBD1. There are 15 residues in the CDR3. Germline V gene data show CDR1 as SGHTA and CDR2 as FQGNSA. V trimming: 8 bases; J trimming: 4 bases; junction bases outside the gene matches: 7. CDR3 DNA sequence: TGTGCCAGCGGGTCCCGGGACAGGTATAATTCACCCCTCCACTTT. This codes for CASGSRDRYNSPLHF. Full variable domain (outside the CDR3, taken from reference TRBV7-2 and TRBJ1-6): GAGVSQSPSNKVTEKGKDVELRCDPISGHTALYWYRQSLGQGLEFLIYFQGNSAPDKSGLPSDRFSAERTGGSVSTLTIQRTQQEDSAVYLCASGSRDRYNSPLHFGNGTRLTVT.

This clone was observed a handful of times. The chain recombines TRBV28 with TRBJ1-6; D may be TRBD1 (6 bases). Germline V lookup: CDR1 MDHEN, CDR2 SYDVKM. This CDR3 contains 15 residues. Trimming took off 2 bases at V and 7 bases at J, with 12 bases between the two ends. The CDR3 region is CASSLVGAPNSPLHF. The CDR3 bases are TGTGCCAGCAGTTTAGTGGGGGCGCCCAATTCACCCCTCCACTTT.

The V and J genes are TRBV5-5 and TRBJ1-1; D is possibly TRBD1 (5 bases). The V gene lost 6 bases and the J gene lost 6 bases, with 15 bases spanning the gap. Per germline, CDR1 SGHKS and CDR2 YYEKEE (reference sequence). This CDR3 has 13 residues. The CDR3 is CASTTLKGAEAFF. The CDR3 DNA reads as TGTGCCAGCACCACTTTAAAAGGGGCTGAAGCTTTCTTT. Variable domain in full (rest from reference TRBV5-5 and TRBJ1-1): DAGVTQSPTHLIKTRGQQVTLRCSPISGHKSVSWYQQVLGQGPQFIFQYYEKEERGRGNFPDRFSARQFPNYSSELNVNALLLGDSALYLCASTTLKGAEAFFGQGTRLTVV.

J is TRBJ2-1 and V is TRBV30; a possible D gene is TRBD1 (6 bases). CDR1 is GTSNPN, CDR2 SVGIG, per germline (reference sequence). The V end was cut by 3 bases, the J end by 9 bases, with 12 bases between. There are 12 residues in the CDR3. The CDR3 region is CAWRRDRFEQFF. CDR3 in DNA: TGTGCCTGGAGACGTGACAGGTTTGAGCAGTTCTTC.

The chain has TRBV6-4 and TRBJ1-1, with a weak D call TRBD1 (5 bases). Trimming cost V 0 bases and J 7 bases, with 9 bases left between them. The CDR3 spans 13 residues. Looked up from germline, CDR1 is MRHNA and CDR2 is SNTAGT. The CDR3 region has the DNA TGTGCCAGCAGTGACTCGGAAAGGGGTGAAGCTTTCTTT. Translating gives CASSDSERGEAFF.

This rearrangement joins TRBV11-2 to TRBJ2-5, with D possibly TRBD2 on 5 matching bases. Germline CDR1 is SGHAT and CDR2 is FQNNGV. Trimming cost V 6 bases and J 2 bases, with 16 bases left between them. This CDR3 has 15 amino acids. As DNA, the CDR3 is TGTGCCAGCAGGCCCGGGGTTGGGGAACAAGAGACCCAGTACTTC. Protein: CASRPGVGEQETQYF.

V is TRBV5-5 and J is TRBJ2-7; 9 bases align to TRBD1. CDR1 SGHKS and CDR2 YYEKEE come from the germline V gene (reference sequence). The CDR3 length is 14 residues. Trimming cost V 2 bases and J 12 bases; bases outside gene matches: 12. CDR3 sequence: CASSFPGQGPKGYF. The CDR3, as DNA: TGTGCCAGCAGCTTTCCGGGACAGGGCCCGAAAGGGTACTTC.

The chain is built from TRBV29-1 and TRBJ2-7; 8 nucleotides line up with TRBD2. Trimming cost V 8 bases and J 5 bases; bases outside gene matches: 5. The germline gives CDR1 SQVTM, CDR2 ANQGSEA. The CDR3 is 11 amino acids. The CDR3 region is CSTREGDEQYF. CDR3 bases: TGCAGCACTCGGGAGGGTGACGAGCAGTACTTC.

V and J are TRBV19 and TRBJ1-4; D not certain. This CDR3 is built from 15 residues. Germline V lookup: CDR1 LNHDA, CDR2 SQIVND (reference sequence). The V end was cut by 1 base, the J end by 3 bases, with 9 bases between. CDR3 DNA: TGTGCCAGTAGTATAGGCGGGATCCCTAATGAAAAACTGTTTTTT. Translating gives CASSIGGIPNEKLFF.

Comment on this clone: The same CDR3 also results from other DNA sequences found in this sample. V and J are TRBV7-3 and TRBJ2-3, with 8 nucleotides matching TRBD2. CDR3 length: 15 amino acids. Trimming at V came to 1 base and at J to 1 base, leaving 1 base not matched to a gene. The germline V gene has CDR1 SGHTA and CDR2 FQGTGA. DNA of the CDR3: TGTGCCAGCAGCTTAAGTAGCGGGGGCACAGATACGCAGTATTTT. The encoded protein is CASSLSSGGTDTQYF.

The chain employs TRBV24-1 and TRBJ2-5; 8 nucleotides agree with TRBD2. V shed 3 bases and J 2 bases; nucleotides not matched to a gene: 10. The CDR3 runs to 17 residues. The germline V gene has CDR1 KGHDR and CDR2 SFDVKD. The CDR3 DNA sequence: TGTGCCACCAGTGATCGCCGGGTTGAGCGGGGGCAAGAGACCCAGTACTTC. Translation: CATSDRRVERGQETQYF.

The rearrangement joins TRBV7-2 to TRBJ2-1, with D unresolved. The CDR3 length is 12 residues. The V and J ends lost 4 bases and 7 bases respectively, with 8 bases between them. Germline values: CDR1 SGHTA, CDR2 FQGNSA. The CDR3 DNA is TGTGCCAGCAGCTCCCTAGTGAATGAGCAGTTCTTC. Protein: CASSSLVNEQFF.

The rearrangement joins TRBV2 to TRBJ2-5, with 10 bases matching TRBD1. The junction had 9 bases not matched to a gene; V was cut back by 6 bases and J by 5 bases. Germline V gives CDR1 SNHLY, CDR2 FYNNEI. This CDR3 has 15 amino acids. For the CDR3, the DNA is TGTGCCAGCAGGGGACAGGGGACAAGAGGGGAGACCCAGTACTTC. As protein: CASRGQGTRGETQYF.

The J gene is TRBJ2-3, the V gene TRBV18, with D possibly being TRBD2 (6 bases). Between the trimmed V and J ends, which lost 6 bases and 10 bases, there was a span of 14 bases. This CDR3 is 12 amino acids long. Germline lookup yields CDR1 KGHSH and CDR2 LQKENI. In nucleotides, the CDR3 is TGTGCCAGCTCCGGCGGGAACCCGGCGCAGTATTTT. Translation gives CASSGGNPAQYF.

The rearrangement uses TRBV3-1 (or the pseudogene TRBV3-2) and TRBJ1-1, with D possibly being TRBD1 (5 bases). The CDR3 sequence is 13 residues long. Germline values: CDR1 LGHDT, CDR2 YNNKEL (reference sequence). Trimming removed 1 base at V and 4 bases at J, with 7 bases between. CDR3 coding DNA: TGTGCCAGCAGCCAAGGCAGGGCCACTGAAGCTTTCTTT. Protein sequence: CASSQGRATEAFF.

The chain employs TRBV7-3 and TRBJ2-5; 9 bases fit TRBD2. After removal of 5 bases from V and 4 bases from J, the junction contained 11 bases not matched to a gene. Germline lookup yields CDR1 SGHTA and CDR2 FQGTGA. The CDR3 totals 16 residues. DNA for the CDR3: TGTGCCAGCAGCCCGGATCGGGGTAGCGGGGGAGAGACCCAGTACTTC. Amino acid sequence: CASSPDRGSGGETQYF.

V and J are TRBV9 and TRBJ1-4; TRBD1 is a possible D gene (5 bases). Trimming removed 3 bases at V and 2 bases at J, with 8 bases between. The CDR3 extends over 14 amino acids. Per germline, CDR1 SGDLS and CDR2 YYNGEE. The CDR3 DNA reads as TGTGCCAGCAGCGCCGGACACACTAATGAAAAACTGTTTTTT. Translation gives CASSAGHTNEKLFF.